This is a list of T cell receptor beta chains from one sample in a study of T-cell reconstitution after alpha-beta-depleted transplantation in children. TCRdb used MiXCR to reprocess the PCR reads, holding one entry per CDR3 protein. Of fewer than 700,000 distinct CDR3 sequences in the sample, 10% to 15% were seen once. Sequenced here: PBMCs, mostly from graft donor cells, sampled 360 days after TCRalphabeta/CD19-depleted stem cell transplant. The receptors here all came from a male patient aged 10-17 years who had a stem cell transplant for acute myeloid leukemia, so the T cells may come from the graft donor. Both conserved end residues are part of each CDR3.

V gene	J gene	CDR3 protein
TRBV29-1	TRBJ2-1	CSVVSQGAYNEQFF
TRBV29-1	TRBJ2-1	CSLGLAGYYNEQFF
TRBV14	TRBJ2-2	CASSQGSPGELFF
TRBV12-3/TRBV12-4	TRBJ2-3	CASSRDTQYF
TRBV15	TRBJ2-2	CATSRVTTLRDGELFF
TRBV13	TRBJ2-7	CASSSLQLPKPYEQYF
TRBV5-1	TRBJ2-6	CASSLAPRAGSGANVLTF
TRBV5-1	TRBJ2-3	CASSPEAPGVSTDTQYF
TRBV20-1	TRBJ1-2	CSASDPTGPGYGYTF
TRBV20-1	TRBJ1-4	CSARVVGEKLFF
TRBV7-6	TRBJ2-5	CASSYTAGLGQETQYF
TRBV27	TRBJ1-6	CASSSLTGGNSPLHF
TRBV20-1	TRBJ2-7	CSVPLTYEQYF
TRBV11-1	TRBJ1-3	CASSSGGGPVSGNTIYF
TRBV29-1	TRBJ2-1	CSVLGQQYGNSYNEQFF
TRBV6-2/TRBV6-3	TRBJ2-1	CASSKSRALTRNEQFF
TRBV5-4	TRBJ2-2	CASSLTGTGELFF
TRBV4-3	TRBJ1-3	CASSQERGSGNTIYF
TRBV14	TRBJ2-1	CASSQSRRATSYNEQFF
TRBV7-9	TRBJ1-2	CASSMNSVYDGYTF
TRBV9	TRBJ2-2	CASSSFQGTGELFF
TRBV19	TRBJ1-5	CASSPFGQLITSNQPQHF
TRBV12-3/TRBV12-4	TRBJ2-1	CASSSTSGLFANEQFF
TRBV7-6	TRBJ2-2	CAVVGLAGVLNTGELFF
TRBV11-2	TRBJ2-7	CASSKTSGSLLGPYEQYF
TRBV28	TRBJ1-2	CASSLTQGNGYTF
TRBV6-5	TRBJ1-4	CASSYSTGGNNEKLFF
TRBV20-1	TRBJ2-5	CSAPRGGKETQYF
TRBV7-6	TRBJ2-2	CASSLPPGTGGIGELFF